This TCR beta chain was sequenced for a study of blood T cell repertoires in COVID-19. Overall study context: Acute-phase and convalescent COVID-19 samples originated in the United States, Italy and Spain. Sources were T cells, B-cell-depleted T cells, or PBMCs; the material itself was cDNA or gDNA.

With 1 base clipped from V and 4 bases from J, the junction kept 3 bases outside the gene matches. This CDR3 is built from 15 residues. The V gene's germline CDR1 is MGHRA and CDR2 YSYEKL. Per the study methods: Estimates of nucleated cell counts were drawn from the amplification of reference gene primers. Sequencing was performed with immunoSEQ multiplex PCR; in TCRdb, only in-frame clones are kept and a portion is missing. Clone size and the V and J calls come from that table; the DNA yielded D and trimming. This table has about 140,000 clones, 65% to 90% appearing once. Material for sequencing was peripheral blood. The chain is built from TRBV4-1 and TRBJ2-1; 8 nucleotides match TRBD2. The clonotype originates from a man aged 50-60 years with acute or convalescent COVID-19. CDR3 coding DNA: TGCGCCAGCAGCCAAGGCGGGGGGCCGTACAATGAGCAGTTCTTC. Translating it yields CASSQGGGPYNEQFF.